Listed here is a single TCR beta chain. Its antigen is not known. Through 5' RACE with UMI labels, the TRB cDNA libraries were prepared. TCRdb re-called the 5' RACE reads and gives one entry per CDR3 protein, without DNA. The listing contains around 140,000 distinct CDR3 sequences. These data originate in a study of CXCR3-negative and CXCR3-positive naive CD8 T cells. Regarding the study as a whole: CXCR3-positive naive cells had TRB CDR3s that were more hydrophobic than CXCR3-negative naive cells had.

Germline CDR1 and CDR2: DFQATT and SNEGSKA (reference sequence). CDR3 length equals 14 residues. The chain recombines TRBV20-1 with TRBJ1-1. Sequencing was performed on naive CXCR3+ CD8+ T cells from blood. The subset is: CD45RO-CCR7+CD27+CD95- naive CD8+ T cells expressing CXCR3 (TNR3+). This sequence was found in a human donor in good health. Some clones in this sample may be carry-over from other donors' samples. This CDR3 reads CSARDGGDYTEAFF.